This TCR beta chain came from a study of blood T cell repertoires in COVID-19. As for the study in general: Samples of COVID-19 (acute and convalescent) were obtained from the United States, Italy and Spain. In each case, the material was cDNA or gDNA derived from T cells, B-cell-depleted T cells, or PBMCs.

Source study methods: Reference gene primers were amplified, and this amplification served to estimate nucleated cell counts. The data were produced by immunoSEQ multiplex PCR, yet TCRdb's version contains in-frame clones alone and is incomplete. Clone size and V and J calls were adopted from that table, with D and trimming inferred from the DNA. This table has a few hundred thousand clones, about nine tenths appearing once. This sequence originates from a man in his thirties or forties who had recovered from COVID-19. Input material: peripheral blood.

The CDR3 region has the DNA TGTGCCAGCAGCAGGGGGACAGGGTATAGGCAGCCCCAGCATTTT. It specifies CASSRGTGYRQPQHF. The chain uses TRBV11-2 and TRBJ1-5; 9 bases agree with TRBD1. After removal of 5 bases from V and 7 bases from J, the junction contained 9 bases not matched to a gene. There are 15 residues in the CDR3. Germline CDR1 SGHAT, CDR2 FQNNGV.